These 18 T cell receptor beta chains came from one sample sequenced in a study of T-cell reconstitution after alpha-beta-depleted transplantation in children. Molecular barcoding with unique molecular identifiers was used for the TCRbeta library. MiXCR, applied by TCRdb to the PCR reads, yields one record per CDR3 protein. The sample holds 450,000 to 600,000 distinct CDR3 sequences, approximately 12% seen once. Sample: PBMCs, mostly from graft donor cells, taken 360 days after TCRalphabeta/CD19-depleted stem cell transplant. The source of these receptors is a male patient younger than 18 who had a stem cell transplant for acute myeloid leukemia, so the T cells may come from the graft donor.

There are a few counts of this clonotype. The rearrangement joins TRBV12-3 or TRBV12-4 to TRBJ2-5; 8 bases match TRBD2. CDR3 size: 16 residues. Losses at the gene ends were 1 base for V and 2 bases for J; bases not matched to a gene: 6. The CDR3 sequence is CASSLGASGSQETQYF. The CDR3 region has the DNA TGTGCCAGCAGTTTAGGGGCTAGCGGGTCACAAGAGACCCAGTACTTC.

This chain connects TRBV20-1 to TRBJ2-1; 12 positions match TRBD2. Germline CDR1 and CDR2: DFQATT and SNEGSKA (reference sequence). With 5 bases clipped from V and 6 bases from J, the junction kept 8 bases outside the gene matches. This CDR3 has 15 residues. The CDR3 region has the DNA TGCAGTGCTGCGCGACTAGCGGGAGTCATCAATGAGCAGTTCTTC. Its translation is CSAARLAGVINEQFF.

For the CDR3, the DNA is TGTGCCAGCAGCCCGACGGGGGCGAAGGACTATGGCTACACCTTC. This codes for CASSPTGAKDYGYTF. The rearrangement joins TRBV7-3 to TRBJ1-2; possible D gene TRBD1, 6 bases. Germline assignment: CDR1 SGHTA and CDR2 FQGTGA. The CDR3 sequence is 15 residues long. The V end lost 5 bases, the J end lost 3 bases, and 16 bases lay between the germline ends.

This clonotype appeared a few times. The chain recombines TRBV14 with TRBJ2-7; D may be TRBD2 (6 bases). The V end lost 4 bases, the J end lost 5 bases, and 12 bases lay between the germline ends. The CDR3 is 13 residues long. Germline lookup yields CDR1 SGHDN and CDR2 FVKESK. CDR3 sequence (DNA): TGTGCCAGCAGCCCCTCAGGGAGGAACGAGCAGTACTTC. Protein sequence: CASSPSGRNEQYF.

This clonotype was seen repeatedly, ten times or more. The V gene is TRBV7-2, the J gene TRBJ2-5; D unclear. Trimming cost V 5 bases and J 7 bases, with 11 bases left between them. The CDR3 runs 12 residues. Germline loops: CDR1 SGHTA, CDR2 FQGNSA. The CDR3 loop is CASSPGPGTQYF. The DNA of the CDR3 is TGTGCCAGCAGCCCCGGTCCGGGGACCCAGTACTTC.

CDR3 amino acids: CSASGDLDNEQFF. The CDR3 DNA reads TGCAGTGCCAGTGGGGACTTAGACAATGAGCAGTTCTTC. The V gene is TRBV20-1, the J gene TRBJ2-1, with a possible D match to TRBD2 (6 bases). CDR1 is DFQATT and CDR2 is SNEGSKA in the germline V gene (reference sequence). V gave up 6 bases and J gave up 5 bases, with 14 bases separating them. The CDR3 is 13 amino acids.

This clonotype has only a few counts. This rearrangement joins TRBV29-1 to TRBJ1-2; TRBD1 aligns across 10 bases. CDR3 length: 15 amino acids. J was trimmed by 4 bases and V by 5 bases; bases with no gene match: 10. CDR1 and CDR2 from the germline V gene are SQVTM and ANQGSEA. CDR3 DNA: TGCAGCGTTCCCGGGGGGACAGGGGAAAGCTATGGCTACACCTTC. This codes for CSVPGGTGESYGYTF.

This clonotype was seen ten or more times. The V call is TRBV6-5, the J call TRBJ2-7; 7 nucleotides agree with TRBD2. The CDR3 is 15 residues long. The V segment lost 2 bases and the J segment 2 bases; nucleotides outside the gene matches: 6. Germline CDR1 MNHEY, CDR2 SVGAGI. The CDR3 bases are TGTGCCAGCAGTTACCTCGGACTAGAGACCTACGAGCAGTACTTC. Translating it yields CASSYLGLETYEQYF.

The chain uses TRBV14 and TRBJ1-1, with D unresolved. Germline CDR1 and CDR2: SGHDN and FVKESK. This CDR3 spans 16 amino acids. Trimming stripped 4 bases from V and 0 bases from J, with 15 bases between. The CDR3 protein is CASSPLSGRLNTEAFF. CDR3 DNA sequence: TGTGCCAGCAGCCCACTCTCGGGGAGGCTGAACACTGAAGCTTTCTTT.

This clonotype has more than one count but fewer than ten. This chain links TRBV29-1 with TRBJ2-3; no clear D gene. This CDR3 spans 12 amino acids. V was clipped by 5 bases and J by 4 bases, with 10 bases between them. The V gene's germline CDR1 is SQVTM and CDR2 ANQGSEA. CDR3 loop: CSVWGLPDTQYF. The CDR3 region has the DNA TGCAGCGTTTGGGGTCTCCCAGATACGCAGTATTTT.

This chain joins TRBV4-3 and TRBJ1-5; TRBD1 might be the D (6 bases). The CDR3 extends over 14 amino acids. CDR1 LGHNA and CDR2 YSLEER come from the germline V gene. With 1 base removed from V and 6 bases from J, the gap between germline ends came to 10 bases. The CDR3 DNA sequence: TGCGCCAGCAGCCAAGTAAAAGGGGGTCAGCCCCAGCATTTT. Protein product: CASSQVKGGQPQHF.

The CDR3 spells CASSTGGAQETQYF. In DNA, the CDR3 is TGTGCCAGCAGTACAGGGGGTGCCCAAGAGACCCAGTACTTC. The chain joins TRBV6-1 to TRBJ2-5, with TRBD1 matching 8 bases. This CDR3 is 14 amino acids long. Germline assignment: CDR1 MNHNS and CDR2 SASEGT. Germline trimming cut 5 bases from V and 1 base from J; bases unmatched to any gene: 3.

The chain recombines TRBV5-1 with TRBJ2-4, with D perhaps TRBD1 (6 bases). CDR3 size: 14 residues. The V gene lost 0 bases and the J gene lost 9 bases, with 13 bases spanning the gap. Germline assignment: CDR1 SGHRS and CDR2 YFSETQ. The CDR3 loop reads CASSLDQGPIIQYF. In DNA form, the CDR3 reads TGCGCCAGCAGCTTGGATCAGGGGCCAATCATTCAGTACTTC. Drawing the rest from reference TRBV5-1 and TRBJ2-4, the complete variable domain is KAGVTQTPRYLIKTRGQQVTLSCSPISGHRSVSWYQQTPGQGLQFLFEYFSETQRNKGNFPGRFSGRQFSNSRSEMNVSTLELGDSALYLCASSLDQGPIIQYFGAGTRLSVL.

This clonotype appeared a few times. This chain joins TRBV19 and TRBJ2-1; 8 bases match TRBD2. V gave up 5 bases and J gave up 3 bases; unmatched junction bases: 6. The CDR3 is 15 residues long. Germline V lookup: CDR1 LNHDA, CDR2 SQIVND (reference sequence). The CDR3 DNA is TGTGCCAGTAGTGAAAGAGCGGGAGTCTACAATGAGCAGTTCTTC. Encoded protein: CASSERAGVYNEQFF.

The rearrangement links TRBV12-3 or TRBV12-4 to TRBJ2-3; TRBD2 matches 9 bases. Trimming took 2 bases from V and 5 from J; bases not matched to a gene: 5. The CDR3 is made up of 15 amino acids. Here the CDR3 DNA reads TGTGCCAGCAGTTTAATAGCGGGAGATGAAGATACGCAGTATTTT. Translated: CASSLIAGDEDTQYF.

Only a few counts were recorded for this clonotype. The chain uses TRBV12-3 or TRBV12-4 and TRBJ2-4; TRBD1 aligns across 9 bases. V shed 3 bases, J shed 2 bases, and the junction held 8 bases outside the gene matches. The CDR3 runs to 17 residues. CDR3 protein: CASSFVGTGQPKNIQYF. Written as DNA, the CDR3 is TGTGCCAGCAGTTTTGTAGGGACAGGGCAGCCCAAAAACATTCAGTACTTC.

In this sample, this clonotype turned up many times. The V and J genes are TRBV14 and TRBJ2-7; 14 bases fit TRBD2. The germline gives CDR1 SGHDN, CDR2 FVKESK. The V and J ends lost 10 bases and 6 bases, in that order; junction bases with no gene match: 11. The CDR3 loop spans 15 amino acids. The CDR3 DNA reads TGTGCCACCTGCCGGAGACTAGCGGGAGGGTGCGAGCAGTACTTC. Amino acid sequence: CATCRRLAGGCEQYF.

There are a few counts of this clonotype. This chain links TRBV20-1 with TRBJ2-2; no definite D call. This CDR3 is built from 13 residues. V was trimmed by 1 base and J by 7 bases, leaving 10 bases between them. Germline loops: CDR1 DFQATT, CDR2 SNEGSKA (reference sequence). CDR3 coding DNA: TGCAGTGCTAGAGGGGGATCTGACGGGGAGCTGTTTTTT. This translates into CSARGGSDGELFF.